The clone carrying this T cell receptor (beta chain) was seen ten or more times. The antigen remains undetermined. With V trimmed by 2 bases and J by 9 bases, 4 bases remained unmatched. This CDR3 has 13 residues. The germline gives CDR1 MNHEY, CDR2 SVGEGT. The sample belongs to a study of early T cells in non-severe SARS-CoV-2 infection. In the study overall: Chains were not paired, and sequencing was done on bulk RNA from unsorted whole blood. General study points: Private and CD4 specificities were missed by VDJdb matching, which favored anti-spike CD8 responses.

Attached unique molecular identifiers marked individual cDNA molecules. TCRdb used MiXCR to reprocess the 5' RACE reads, holding one entry per CDR3 protein. The sample yields roughly 60,000 distinct CDR3 sequences, 5.6% seen once. Specimen: whole blood. The TCR was taken from an adult who was a healthcare worker with PCR-confirmed SARS-CoV-2 infection or an uninfected control (not recorded which). The chain couples TRBV6-2 or TRBV6-3 to TRBJ1-5; 7 bases map to TRBD1. The CDR3 here is CASSYTQGRPQHF. The CDR3 nucleotides read TGTGCCAGCAGTTACACACAGGGGAGGCCCCAGCATTTT.